Listed below are T cell receptor beta chains from one sample, sequenced in a study of blood T cell repertoires in COVID-19. Generated by immunoSEQ multiplex PCR, the TCRdb table keeps only in-frame clones and is missing some. The data hold a few hundred thousand clones, with 88% observed a single time. Sample: PBMCs or T cells enriched from blood (not recorded which). All receptors derive from a woman aged 35 to 49 with acute COVID-19. The CDR3 runs from the conserved cysteine through the conserved F or W. A D gene is named only where the DNA matches it firmly. Not all rows give a size; the values are once, few, many and, for expanded clones, a class.

- TRBJ2-2 - TRBV27 TGTGCCAGCAAATTTTACCAGGGTAACGGGGAGCTGTTTTTT CASKFYQGNGELFF
once TRBJ2-5 TRBD2 TRBV3-1/TRBV3-2 TGTGCCAGCAGCCGCGGACTAGCGGGAGCTTTAGAGACCCAGTACTTC CASSRGLAGALETQYF
- TRBJ1-5 - TRBV2 TGTGCCAGCAGTGAAGTCGGAGGCGGGCAGCCCCAGCATTTT CASSEVGGGQPQHF
- TRBJ2-3 - TRBV5-8 TGTGCCAGCAGCTTGGGGGGGCGGACAGATACGCAGTATTTT CASSLGGRTDTQYF
- TRBJ1-2 - TRBV20-1 TGCAGTGCTAGTAATGCAGGGTCGATATATGGCTACACCTTC CSASNAGSIYGYTF
- TRBJ2-1 - TRBV3-1/TRBV3-2 TGTGCCAGCAGCCAAGATCTGGGTAGCGGCTACAATGAGCAGTTCTTC CASSQDLGSGYNEQFF
- TRBJ1-1 TRBD1 TRBV2 TGTGCCAGCTTTAGGGGCCGGGGCGGGACAGCGACTGAAGCTTTCTTT CASFRGRGGTATEAFF
- TRBJ1-2 - TRBV7-9 TGTGCCAGCAGCTTAATCCCGGAGCCGGGAAGCGGCTACACCTTC CASSLIPEPGSGYTF
- TRBJ2-2 - TRBV24-1 TGTGCCACCAGTTTTTCAGGGCAAGGCACCGGGGAGCTGTTTTTT CATSFSGQGTGELFF
- TRBJ1-6 TRBD1 TRBV27 TGTGCCAGCAGTTTAGGCAGGACAGGCGGGTCACCCCTCCACTTT CASSLGRTGGSPLHF
- TRBJ1-5 - TRBV5-1 TGCGCCAGCAGTTGGGAGGGCGGCAATCAGCCCCAGCATTTT CASSWEGGNQPQHF
- TRBJ2-3 TRBD2 TRBV5-4 TGTGCCAGCAGCCGAGGGACTAGCGGGAGCACAGATACGCAGTATTTT CASSRGTSGSTDTQYF
- TRBJ1-6 TRBD1 TRBV27 TGTGCCAGCAGTTTATCATGGACAGGGGATTCACCCCTCCACTTT CASSLSWTGDSPLHF
- TRBJ2-4 - TRBV7-9 TGTGCCAGCAGCTTGGTTCGGGGAGAAAACATTCAGTACTTC CASSLVRGENIQYF
- TRBJ2-5 TRBD2 TRBV6-1 TGTGCCAGCAGTGAAACTAGCGGGGGCCAAGAGACCCAGTACTTC CASSETSGGQETQYF
- TRBJ2-7 - TRBV4-3 TGCGCCAGCAGCCAGGAATTGGGGGGATACGAGCAGTACTTC CASSQELGGYEQYF
once TRBJ1-1 - TRBV7-2 TGTGCCAGCAGCTCCCTATCGGTAGGGGCCGCTTTCTTT CASSSLSVGAAFF